Sequencing of this TCR beta chain was carried out in a study of PD-1 blockade in classical Hodgkin lymphoma. Repertoires were generated with immunoSEQ multiplex PCR, while TCRdb's copy carries only in-frame clones and drops some. This table has under 60,000 clones, over 60% appearing once. Trimming cost V 6 bases and J 1 base, with 7 bases left between them. The CDR3 runs 13 residues. Germline assignment: CDR1 MNHNY and CDR2 SVGAGI (reference sequence). Brentuximab vedotin exposure varied among the patients, all of whom had relapsed after autologous stem cell transplantation. The rearrangement links TRBV6-6 to TRBJ1-3, with D uncertain. The TCR sequence derives from a human donor with classical Hodgkin lymphoma. The sample here was peripheral blood mononuclear cells (PBMCs), taken before the second cycle of nivolumab. DNA of the CDR3: TGTGCCAGCAGCGGCAGGTCTGGAAACACCATATATTTT. Protein: CASSGRSGNTIYF.